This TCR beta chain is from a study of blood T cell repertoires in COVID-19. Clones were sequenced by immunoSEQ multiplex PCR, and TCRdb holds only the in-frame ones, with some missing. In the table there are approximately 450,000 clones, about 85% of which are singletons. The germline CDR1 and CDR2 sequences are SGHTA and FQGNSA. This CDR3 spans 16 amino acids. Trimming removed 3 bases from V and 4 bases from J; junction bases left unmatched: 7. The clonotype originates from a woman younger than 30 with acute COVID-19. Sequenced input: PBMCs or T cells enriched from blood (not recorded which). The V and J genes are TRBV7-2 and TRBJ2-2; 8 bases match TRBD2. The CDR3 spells CASSLPGLGTTGELFF. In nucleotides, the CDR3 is TGTGCCAGCAGCTTGCCGGGACTAGGTACCACCGGGGAGCTGTTTTTT.